Below are 9 T cell receptor beta chains sequenced from a single sample in a study of response to subunit inactivated influenza vaccine. TCRdb re-called the RT-PCR reads with MiXCR, one entry per CDR3 protein. Of about 540,000 distinct CDR3 sequences listed, roughly 25% are singletons. These same data were also listed under a study on T cells expressing NK-cell markers. This second study says: Libraries used 5'RACE template switching adding universal primer site and UMIs.

The material sequenced was CD4+ T cells sorted from PBMCs, taken approximately 13 days after vaccination. All receptors derive from a man between 50 and 59 years old who received an inactivated influenza vaccine.

The chain employs TRBV20-1 and TRBJ2-7; TRBD1 agrees at 8 bases. After removal of 7 bases from V and 2 bases from J, the junction contained 4 bases not matched to a gene. CDR1 is DFQATT and CDR2 is SNEGSKA in the germline V gene (reference sequence). The CDR3 consists of 12 residues. The CDR3 nucleotides are TGCAGTGGGGGACAGGCTACCTACGAGCAGTACTTC. Amino acids: CSGGQATYEQYF.

This clonotype was observed many times. This rearrangement joins TRBV7-9 to TRBJ2-1; a possible D gene is TRBD1 (6 bases). The V end was cut by 6 bases, the J end by 3 bases, with 6 bases between. The CDR3 runs to 12 residues. The germline V gene encodes CDR1 SEHNR and CDR2 FQNEAQ (reference sequence). The CDR3 DNA is TGTGCCAGCAGGGACAGCTACAATGAGCAGTTCTTC. Translation: CASRDSYNEQFF. The full variable domain, in which reference TRBV7-9 and TRBJ2-1 provide the parts outside the CDR3, is DTGVSQNPRHKITKRGQNVTFRCDPISEHNRLYWYRQTLGQGPEFLTYFQNEAQLEKSRLLSDRFSAERPKGSFSTLEIQRTEQGDSAMYLCASRDSYNEQFFGPGTRLTVL.

This clonotype came up once. The chain recombines TRBV6-2 or TRBV6-3 with TRBJ2-1, with 11 positions matching TRBD2. The junction had 16 bases not matched to a gene; V was cut back by 5 bases and J by 10 bases. The germline CDR1 and CDR2 sequences are MNHEY and SVGEGT. The CDR3 covers 17 residues. CDR3 bases: TGTGCCAGCAGTCATACTAGCGGGAGTATCCCACCTGGGGAGCAGTTCTTC. This gives the protein CASSHTSGSIPPGEQFF.

Only a few counts were recorded for this clonotype. The chain carries TRBV5-5 and TRBJ2-2, with a possible D match to TRBD1 (5 bases). V dropped 0 bases and J dropped 7 bases, with 13 bases sitting between them. The V gene's germline CDR1 is SGHKS and CDR2 YYEKEE (reference sequence). This CDR3 has 15 residues. CDR3 amino acids: CASSLETAEFGELFF. CDR3 nucleotide sequence: TGTGCCAGCAGCTTGGAGACAGCCGAGTTCGGGGAGCTGTTTTTT.

The table lists this clonotype with a count of one. This chain joins TRBV5-6 and TRBJ2-7; tentatively, D is TRBD2 (5 bases). The CDR3 length is 15 residues. The germline CDR1 and CDR2 sequences are SGHDT and YYEEEE. V was shortened by 0 bases and J by 6 bases, with 16 bases between the two germline ends. The CDR3 nucleotides are TGTGCCAGCAGCTTGGCCGGGAATCGGTATATCGAGCAGTACTTC. Protein sequence: CASSLAGNRYIEQYF.

This clonotype has just a few counts. The chain uses TRBV20-1 and TRBJ2-1; 10 bases fit TRBD2. The CDR3 contains 16 residues. J lost 6 bases, V lost 8 bases, and 16 bases had no gene match. Looked up from germline, CDR1 is DFQATT and CDR2 is SNEGSKA (reference sequence). CDR3 residues: CSRQKNTGLAPNEQFF. In DNA form, the CDR3 reads TGCAGTAGACAGAAGAACACGGGACTAGCGCCCAATGAGCAGTTCTTC.

This clonotype was observed a few times. The gene calls are TRBV6-5 and TRBJ1-3, with no clear D. Trimming left V 2 bases short and J 5 bases short, with 10 bases between. This CDR3 has 14 residues. The V gene's germline CDR1 is MNHEY and CDR2 SVGAGI. The CDR3 loop is CASSYPDRRNTIYF. The DNA for the CDR3 is TGTGCCAGCAGTTACCCGGACCGGCGAAACACCATATATTTT.

This clonotype has just a few counts. V and J are TRBV24-1 and TRBJ1-2; a weak D match, TRBD1 (5 bases). V dropped 5 bases and J dropped 6 bases, with 15 bases sitting between them. CDR1 is KGHDR, CDR2 SFDVKD, per germline. This CDR3 has 14 amino acids. CDR3 bases: TGTGCCACCAGTGCTAATGGGGGTGAAAATGGCTACACCTTC. This gives the protein CATSANGGENGYTF.

The rearrangement uses TRBV9 and TRBJ2-3; 12 bases map to TRBD2. The ends lost 4 bases at V and 3 bases at J; junction bases unmatched: 15. Germline CDR1 SGDLS, CDR2 YYNGEE. The CDR3 runs to 19 residues. For the CDR3, the DNA is TGTGCCAGCAGCTCCCAATCTAGCGGGGGGGCGGTAAAGACAGATACGCAGTATTTT. The encoded protein is CASSSQSSGGAVKTDTQYF.